This T cell receptor (beta chain) originates from a study of cytomegalovirus exposure and HLA in healthy donors (dated by TCRdb to between 2016 and 2019). With respect to the entire study: In an earlier analysis of roughly 500 of the donors, under 300 Gb of sequence data and 90 million to 130 million unique TCR beta sequences from roughly 180 million T cells were reported. An early release that covered fewer than 800 HLA-typed donors contained approximately 300 gigabases of sequencing data and about 93 million unique TCR sequences. The genetic ancestry cluster associated with self-reported Caucasian donors included about four fifths of the 350 to 500 genotyped donors. The aim of the study was to test whether cataloging public T cell receptors could identify signatures of past pathogen exposure. The T cell repertoires of under 750 subjects were profiled by immunosequencing and related to cytomegalovirus serostatus. Besides the first cohort of roughly 640 subjects, a separate validation cohort made up of 95 to 150 different subjects was used. The study combined high-throughput TCR immunosequencing, statistical association of individual TCRs with disease status, and machine learning to predict cytomegalovirus infection status. In a later analysis, previously published TCR beta repertoires from 670 or so donors were re-analyzed and high-resolution HLA genotyping was added so that TCR occurrence patterns could be studied. In the later analysis, no new phenotypic data were used to find candidate immune exposures; instead, reliance was placed on TCR beta sequences and their occurrence across donors. An earlier analysis of about 620 of the donors applied high-throughput TCR beta sequencing to assess whether each TCR beta V gene segment acted as functional or pseudogenic. Alongside the repertoire data, information on donor age, sex, ethnicity and CMV serostatus was compiled. In a later genetic analysis, genome-wide SNP genotypes for about 60% of the 666 donors were used, and that subset was treated as a discovery cohort. Every repertoire in the discovery cohort had been generated on one and the same sequencing platform. Class I and class II HLA loci were covered by the typing at four-digit resolution. Typing coverage varied by locus: roughly 629-640 donors for A, B, C, DRB1 and DQB1; some 520 for DQA1; 606 for DPA1; roughly 450 for DPB1. Because of strong linkage in the cohort, roughly five DR-DQ haplotypes were treated as single units for association and clustering. Among 300 to 500 genotyped donors of the cohort, an average of roughly 230,000 unique TCR beta nucleotide sequences was sequenced per donor, of which roughly 17% were non-productive. Results and caveats for the whole study, not just this receptor: In an earlier analysis of 450 to 750 of the donors, most TCR beta V segments appeared in productive rearrangements about 90% or about 30% of the time, broadly matching IMGT annotations. The classifier was reported to diagnose cytomegalovirus status with high specificity and sensitivity in both the original and validation cohorts. While some public TCRs were present in many individuals, most TCR sequences turned up only very rarely across donors. According to the authors, the approach could potentially be generalized to other disease states and immunological phenotypes. A further reported finding was that TCR beta sequences accurately predicted the HLA-A and HLA-B alleles for most subjects in the first cohort. The earlier analysis of 587 of the donors excluded some 16 rarely observed V segments, including chromosome 9 orphons, because counts were too low. According to a later analysis, TCR association rates differed among HLA loci, with DRB1 alleles showing the most associated TCRs and HLA-C alleles showing the fewest. A few of the identified cytomegalovirus-associated TCR beta chains were confirmed in vitro to be specific for cytomegalovirus antigens. In this cohort, only TCR beta chains were sequenced, and detectable features were limited by the absence of alpha or paired-chain data. V-gene and J-gene trimming of TCR beta chains was associated with a missense DCLRE1C variant in a later genetic analysis, and the association was replicated in an independent cohort. A group of highly shared sequence variants was considered likely to be a technical artifact of the sequencing pipeline. A later analysis found that HLA-associated TCR beta chains were more clonally expanded and had lower generation probabilities than equally common non-associated chains. In a later analysis, 16,951 TCR beta sequences were associated with specific HLA alleles at a false discovery rate of 0.05. A later genetic analysis reported fewer N-insertions in productive TCRs among donors in an Asian-associated ancestry cluster than the 666-donor mean. HLA typing was unavailable for some donors at each locus, so association tests used only the typed subset. A total of 150 or so TCR beta chains were listed by the study as associated with cytomegalovirus. Linkage disequilibrium might explain the correlated functional status among segregating V segments, but an unknown experimental factor could not be ruled out. The presence/absence analyses assumed that sequencing depth was roughly uniform across donors, and that assumption may not be true. According to a later analysis, parvovirus B19, influenza, CMV and Epstein-Barr virus appeared linked to several top co-occurrence clusters. In a later analysis, most CMV-associated TCR beta chains were found to appear HLA-restricted, with HLA associations seemingly driven largely by CMV exposure. The 87-base-pair reads could not distinguish some IMGT-functional V segments, including TRBV6-2 and TRBV6-3, so those segments were excluded. Strong co-occurrence of HLA alleles, especially DR and DQ, made assigning TCR associations to individual alleles difficult. CMV serostatus was the only immune exposure information available for the cohort.

Library construction relied on the immunoSEQ multiplex PCR assay. For the multiplex PCR, a mixture combining 60 forward primers for TCR Vbeta segments and 13 reverse primers for TCR Jbeta segments was used. A multiplex PCR assay on genomic DNA amplified the CDR3 region of rearranged TCR beta genes. Amplified TCR beta libraries were sequenced as 87-base-pair reads on the Illumina HiSeq System. Processing in the source paper ran as follows. A later analysis tallied some 79 million unique TCR beta chains across the 666 repertoires, and about 12 million of those chains were shared by two or more donors. Raw reads were error-corrected and collapsed into unique sequences with a nearest-neighbor algorithm that merged closely related sequences to remove PCR and sequencing errors. CDR3 sequences were aligned to IMGT reference sequences to assign V, D and J gene segments. For a sequence to be retained, a match of at least six nucleotides to both a V gene segment and a J gene segment was required. Rearrangements were classified as productive when the CDR3 lacked stop codons and remained in frame with V and J, and all other rearrangements were classified as non-productive. CDR3 was defined by IMGT convention, running from the second conserved V-encoded cysteine to the conserved J-encoded phenylalanine. In an earlier analysis of approximately 590 of the donors, sequences lacking an unambiguous match to a single V gene segment were excluded. In an earlier analysis of roughly 500 of the donors, V segments were called functional above 56.7% productive rearrangements and were called segregating when the between-donor standard deviation exceeded 5%. A statistical classification framework was developed to diagnose cytomegalovirus status using the catalog of TCR beta chain sequences. In a later analysis, TCR nucleotide sequences were compared against IMGT/GENE-DB human TR gene sequences so that V and J genes could be assigned. A later analysis assigned CDR3 sequences and most-parsimonious VDJ recombination scenarios with the TCRdist pipeline. In a later analysis, every TCR beta chain was defined by the combination of its CDR3 amino acid sequence and its V-gene family, and reads without a unique V-gene family were dropped. In a later analysis, a few hundred highly shared, low-generation-probability nucleotide sequences were removed to address suspected cross-contamination and a sequencing artifact. A later analysis calculated a clonal expansion index for each public chain from normalized within-repertoire ranks of inferred template counts. In a later analysis, generation probabilities were computed using a VDJ recombination model fitted to out-of-frame rearrangements, and the results were checked against IGoR. In a later analysis, hypergeometric tests were used to score TCR-TCR, TCR-HLA and TCR-CMV co-occurrence, with a repertoire-size bias correction applied to TCR pairs. In a later analysis, false discovery rates were estimated by permuting HLA or CMV assignments 20 times. A later analysis grouped co-occurring TCRs with DBSCAN, adding TCRdist sequence similarity when clustering within HLA-allele-positive subsets. Repertoires with fewer than 30,000 or more than 120,000 public chains were left out of co-occurrence clustering, as were five repertoires with anomalous nucleotide sharing. This immuneACCESS table, as held by TCRdb, lists in-frame sequences with V and J called but not all clones. Of the missing ones, under half trace to an unresolved V gene in checked studies; the others have no known cause. That table is the source of V, J and clone size, and D and trimming were worked out from the DNA. The table for this sample lists 65,000 to 90,000 clones; more than 80% of them were counted only once. Less than 2.5% of the sample is taken by the ten largest.

Ends trimmed: V by 4 bases, J by 4 bases; bases unmatched to a gene: 9. The CDR3 holds 15 amino acids from the cysteine to the phenylalanine. CDR3 DNA only is kept here, 45 bases in frame from base 1. Per the germline V gene, SGDLS is the CDR1 and YYNGEE is the CDR2. The cohort was made up of hundreds of healthy bone marrow donors. All cohort members were sampled while nominally healthy, although unrecorded immune exposures were likely present. The donor tested CMV seronegative, placing the donor among the 300 to 450 seronegative members of the cohort. Every donor gave a peripheral blood sample, and the peripheral blood mononuclear cells from that sample were used for TCR beta sequencing. Genomic DNA extraction from the blood cell samples was performed with the Qiagen DNeasy Blood Extraction Kit. On this clone: What antigen it recognizes has not been identified. Base quality data are lacking; no much larger clone is found one base away.

Sequencing used PBMCs. The rearranged chain carries TRBV9 and TRBJ2-7, with TRBD2 identical over 9 junction bases. This TCR was recovered from a woman in her 30s in good health and CMV-seronegative. The nucleotides read TGTGCCAGCAGCCAGGGTCCTAGCGGGATTTACGAGCAGTACTTC. Its amino acids are CASSQGPSGIYEQYF.